These 31 T cell receptor beta chains were all obtained from the same sample, sequenced in a study of blood T cell repertoires in COVID-19. The data were produced by immunoSEQ multiplex PCR, yet TCRdb's version contains in-frame clones alone and is incomplete. This table holds about 370,000 clones, about 89% found once. Input material: peripheral blood. These receptors originate from a woman aged 25 to 39 with COVID-19, enrolled during active disease.

The chain couples TRBV5-1 to TRBJ1-2, with 8 bases matching TRBD1. V lost 4 bases and J lost 4; bases outside the gene matches: 9. The CDR3 sequence is 15 residues long. The germline V gene encodes CDR1 SGHRS and CDR2 YFSETQ. CDR3 coding DNA: TGCGCCAGCAGCACCTCGACAGGGGCGGTCTATGGCTACACCTTC. Encoded protein: CASSTSTGAVYGYTF.

This clone was seen just once. This rearrangement joins TRBV3-1 (or the pseudogene TRBV3-2) to TRBJ1-5; 10 positions agree with TRBD1. CDR3 size: 15 residues. The V segment lost 4 bases and the J segment 4 bases; nucleotides outside the gene matches: 4. Germline V gives CDR1 LGHDT, CDR2 YNNKEL (reference sequence). The CDR3: CASSPDRGRNQPQHF. As DNA, the CDR3 is TGTGCCAGCAGCCCTGACAGGGGGCGGAATCAGCCCCAGCATTTT.

The V and J genes are TRBV9 and TRBJ2-3; possible D gene TRBD1, 5 bases. CDR1 and CDR2 from the germline V gene are SGDLS and YYNGEE. The CDR3 sequence is 16 residues long. V was shortened by 3 bases and J by 2 bases, with 16 bases between the two germline ends. The CDR3: CASSARTTPDTDTQYF. Here the CDR3 DNA reads TGTGCCAGCAGCGCCCGGACAACCCCTGACACAGATACGCAGTATTTT.

V usage is TRBV2 and J usage is TRBJ1-1, with D maybe TRBD1 (6 bases). V lost 4 bases, J lost 6 bases, and 12 bases lay in between. Germline V gene lookup returns CDR1 SNHLY and CDR2 FYNNEI. CDR3 size: 13 residues. DNA of the CDR3: TGTGCCAGCAGTGTCGGGGACATCCCTGAAGCTTTCTTT. It is translated as CASSVGDIPEAFF.

This chain connects TRBV27 to TRBJ1-1; D possibly corresponds to TRBD1 (5 bases). Germline V gene lookup returns CDR1 MNHEY and CDR2 SMNVEV (reference sequence). This CDR3 spans 11 amino acids. Here the CDR3 reads CVPKGYTEAFF. The CDR3 bases are TGTGTTCCAAAGGGGTACACTGAAGCTTTCTTT.

The chain is built from TRBV6-5 and TRBJ1-1, with TRBD1 as a possible D gene (5 bases). The germline gives CDR1 MNHEY, CDR2 SVGAGI. V lost 6 bases to trimming and J lost 3 bases, with 11 bases between them. The CDR3 covers 13 residues. The CDR3 coding sequence is TGTGCCAGCAGAACGGGGGGGTACACTGAAGCTTTCTTT. Its protein is CASRTGGYTEAFF.

The chain carries TRBV5-4 and TRBJ2-2, with 7 positions matching TRBD2. Germline CDR1 is SGHNT and CDR2 is YYREEE (reference sequence). V dropped 4 bases and J dropped 3; count of bases not matched to a gene: 9. The CDR3 totals 16 residues. CDR3 region: CASSPGGGSDTGELFF. The CDR3 DNA follows: TGTGCCAGCAGCCCCGGAGGCGGGAGCGACACCGGGGAGCTGTTTTTT.

This clone was counted a single time. The CDR3 here is CASSIAGGQSKNIQYF. CDR3 DNA: TGTGCCAGCAGCATAGCGGGAGGGCAGAGCAAAAACATTCAGTACTTC. The chain uses TRBV6-2 or TRBV6-3 and TRBJ2-4; TRBD2 agrees at 11 bases. This CDR3 contains 16 residues. V shed 6 bases and J 3 bases; nucleotides not matched to a gene: 7. The germline V gene encodes CDR1 MNHEY and CDR2 SVGEGT.

The genes are TRBV29-1 and TRBJ1-1, with D hard to call. CDR1 is SQVTM, CDR2 ANQGSEA, per germline. The CDR3 spans 12 residues. Between the trimmed V and J ends, which lost 0 bases and 6 bases, there was a span of 8 bases. The CDR3 region has the DNA TGCAGCGTTGAAGATTGGGAGTCTGAAGCTTTCTTT. This codes for CSVEDWESEAFF.

V is TRBV2 and J is TRBJ2-1; possibly TRBD2 for D (6 bases). From germline, CDR1 is SNHLY and CDR2 FYNNEI. Trimming took 7 bases from V and 10 from J, leaving 11 bases between them. The CDR3 consists of 11 residues. The CDR3 spells CASKMEGEQFF. CDR3 DNA: TGTGCCAGCAAGATGGAGGGAGAGCAGTTCTTC.

The J gene is TRBJ1-5, the V gene TRBV19, with D possibly TRBD1 on 6 matching bases. Trimming shortened V by 4 bases and J by 2 bases, and 12 bases separated the two germline ends. Germline assignment: CDR1 LNHDA and CDR2 SQIVND (reference sequence). The CDR3 runs 15 residues. The CDR3 DNA sequence: TGTGCCAGTAGTAGAAATACAGGGCGCAATCAGCCCCAGCATTTT. Translation gives CASSRNTGRNQPQHF.

The rearrangement uses TRBV5-1 and TRBJ1-2, with D perhaps matching TRBD1 (6 bases). CDR1 and CDR2 from the germline V gene are SGHRS and YFSETQ. This CDR3 has 14 amino acids. Trimming left V 0 bases short and J 3 bases short, with 9 bases between. CDR3 DNA sequence: TGCGCCAGCAGCTTGGTTTCAGGGGACTATGGCTACACCTTC. Translated, it gives CASSLVSGDYGYTF.

The rearrangement uses TRBV7-2 and TRBJ2-6; TRBD1 might be the D (5 bases). The V gene's germline CDR1 is SGHTA and CDR2 FQGNSA. Deletions cut 5 bases from V and 1 base from J, with 9 bases between. CDR3 length equals 15 residues. The CDR3 nucleotides read TGTGCCAGCAGCCCATCAGGGTCTGGGGCCAACGTCCTGACTTTC. Translation gives CASSPSGSGANVLTF.

The chain couples TRBV5-1 to TRBJ2-4; the D gene is possibly TRBD1 (6 bases). There are 16 residues in the CDR3. V lost 4 bases and J lost 1, with 15 bases in between. Germline loops: CDR1 SGHRS, CDR2 YFSETQ. CDR3 sequence: CASSHGAGAAKNIQYF. The CDR3 nucleotides are TGCGCCAGCAGCCATGGGGCAGGGGCTGCCAAAAACATTCAGTACTTC.

This clone was picked up one time. The chain couples TRBV6-6 to TRBJ1-2; TRBD1 is a possible D gene (5 bases). Germline CDR1 MNHNY, CDR2 SVGAGI (reference sequence). This CDR3 spans 15 amino acids. V lost 0 bases, J lost 4 bases, and 12 bases lay in between. The CDR3 is CASSYSAQGGYGYTF. For the CDR3, the DNA is TGTGCCAGCAGTTACTCAGCCCAGGGAGGCTATGGCTACACCTTC.

CDR3 in DNA: TGCAGCGTCGGTACAGGGTACGGCACTGAAGCTTTCTTT. Translation gives CSVGTGYGTEAFF. This chain uses TRBV29-1 with TRBJ1-1, with a weak D call TRBD1 (6 bases). Germline CDR1 SQVTM, CDR2 ANQGSEA. This CDR3 is 13 amino acids long. V lost 6 bases to trimming and J lost 4 bases, with 15 bases between them.

This clone was detected once. V is TRBV2 and J is TRBJ1-2; 7 nucleotides line up with TRBD1. Trimming took 2 bases from V and 2 from J; bases not matched to a gene: 5. Looked up from germline, CDR1 is SNHLY and CDR2 is FYNNEI. CDR3 length: 15 amino acids. The CDR3 spells CASSELGQNNYGYTF. Here the CDR3 DNA reads TGTGCCAGCAGTGAACTGGGACAGAACAACTATGGCTACACCTTC.

The chain is built from TRBV28 and TRBJ2-1, with D perhaps TRBD1 (5 bases). This CDR3 contains 13 residues. Germline V lookup: CDR1 MDHEN, CDR2 SYDVKM. V shed 6 bases and J shed 2 bases, with 8 bases lying between them. DNA of the CDR3: TGTGCCAGCAGGCAGGGTCCCTACAATGAGCAGTTCTTC. Translation gives CASRQGPYNEQFF.

DNA of the CDR3: TGCGCCAGCAGCTTGGGAGACAGGGTCCGGGAGACCCAGTACTTC. It encodes CASSLGDRVRETQYF. The chain joins TRBV5-1 to TRBJ2-5; TRBD1 aligns across 7 bases. V lost 0 bases, J lost 5 bases, and 7 bases stayed unmatched. This CDR3 region has 15 residues. In germline, CDR1 is SGHRS, CDR2 YFSETQ.

Only a few counts were recorded for this clone. The chain uses TRBV5-4 and TRBJ1-2; D gene ambiguous. CDR1 and CDR2 from the germline V gene are SGHNT and YYREEE (reference sequence). CDR3 length: 14 residues. V was cut by 0 bases and J by 4 bases, with 10 bases left in between. The CDR3 region has the DNA TGTGCCAGCAGCTTGGATGTTCTGTCCTATGGCTACACCTTC. Protein product: CASSLDVLSYGYTF.

In this sample, this clone turned up a few times. The rearrangement joins TRBV10-3 to TRBJ2-1; the match to TRBD2 covers 14 bases. The CDR3 totals 13 residues. The V and J ends lost 8 bases and 8 bases, in that order; junction bases with no gene match: 2. Germline assignment: CDR1 ENHRY and CDR2 SYGVKD. Here the CDR3 DNA reads TGTGCCATCGGGACTAGCGGGAGCCATGAGCAGTTCTTC. Residues: CAIGTSGSHEQFF.

J is TRBJ2-5 and V is TRBV30; D may be TRBD1 (6 bases). CDR1 and CDR2 from the germline V gene are GTSNPN and SVGIG (reference sequence). The CDR3 contains 14 residues. V gave up 4 bases and J gave up 1 base, with 13 bases separating them. CDR3 nucleotides: TGTGCCTGGACCCTGACAGGATCCCAAGAGACCCAGTACTTC. Protein product: CAWTLTGSQETQYF.

The chain employs TRBV19 and TRBJ2-2, with 8 bases fitting TRBD1. CDR3 size: 15 residues. The germline V gene has CDR1 LNHDA and CDR2 SQIVND (reference sequence). V shed 3 bases and J 7 bases; nucleotides not matched to a gene: 7. CDR3 region: CASSIVQGAIGELFF. The DNA for the CDR3 is TGTGCCAGTAGTATTGTTCAGGGGGCTATCGGGGAGCTGTTTTTT.

The chain has TRBV5-6 and TRBJ1-1, with D possibly TRBD1 on 6 matching bases. V was shortened by 4 bases and J by 3 bases, with 10 bases between the two germline ends. The CDR3 spans 13 residues. Germline-derived CDR1 and CDR2 are SGHDT and YYEEEE. CDR3 sequence (DNA): TGTGCCAGCAGCCCGGACAGACACACTGAAGCTTTCTTT. Its translation: CASSPDRHTEAFF.

This clone has just one count. This chain uses TRBV4-1 with TRBJ2-7, with 11 bases lining up with TRBD2. The V and J ends lost 8 bases and 6 bases, in that order; junction bases with no gene match: 6. The V gene's germline CDR1 is MGHRA and CDR2 YSYEKL. This CDR3 has 13 amino acids. CDR3 in DNA: TGCGCCAGCGGGACTAGCGGTTTATCCGAGCAGTACTTC. Translation: CASGTSGLSEQYF.

The genes are TRBV5-1 and TRBJ1-5; D call uncertain. V was trimmed by 0 bases and J by 1 base, leaving 8 bases between them. Germline loops: CDR1 SGHRS, CDR2 YFSETQ. The CDR3 runs 15 residues. This chain's CDR3 is CASSLVPGSNQPQHF. CDR3 sequence (DNA): TGCGCCAGCAGCTTGGTTCCGGGGAGCAATCAGCCCCAGCATTTT.

This chain joins TRBV7-9 and TRBJ1-2, with D perhaps TRBD1 (6 bases). The CDR3 is 14 amino acids. V was trimmed by 3 bases and J by 8 bases, leaving 16 bases between them. Germline assignment: CDR1 SEHNR and CDR2 FQNEAQ (reference sequence). The CDR3, as DNA: TGTGCCAGCAGCTTTCCGGACAGAGTTCAAGGCTACACCTTC. It codes for CASSFPDRVQGYTF.

The CDR3 reads CASKSAGGFNEQFF. The CDR3 bases are TGTGCCAGCAAGAGCGCAGGGGGGTTCAATGAGCAGTTCTTC. The V call is TRBV2, the J call TRBJ2-1; D perhaps matches TRBD1 (7 bases). This CDR3 is 14 amino acids long. The V end was cut by 7 bases, the J end by 6 bases, with 16 bases between. CDR1 and CDR2 from the germline V gene are SNHLY and FYNNEI.

The rearrangement uses TRBV7-9 and TRBJ2-6, with a weak D call TRBD1 (5 bases). Trimming stripped 5 bases from V and 4 bases from J, with 12 bases between. The length of the CDR3 is 15 residues. CDR1 is SEHNR, CDR2 FQNEAQ, per germline (reference sequence). The CDR3 reads CASSAQGYGANVLTF. The CDR3 bases are TGTGCCAGCAGCGCTCAGGGTTACGGGGCCAACGTCCTGACTTTC.

V and J are TRBV27 and TRBJ1-6; 7 bases map to TRBD1. V was clipped by 8 bases and J by 8 bases; unmatched bases: 6. The germline gives CDR1 MNHEY, CDR2 SMNVEV (reference sequence). The CDR3 sequence is 13 residues long. The CDR3 DNA reads as TGTGCCAGCCAGAGACAGGGCGATTCACCCCTCCACTTT. It encodes CASQRQGDSPLHF.

V gene TRBV29-1 combines with J gene TRBJ1-1; D might be TRBD1 (6 bases). The CDR3 spans 13 residues. CDR1 is SQVTM, CDR2 ANQGSEA, per germline. V lost 6 bases to trimming and J lost 3 bases, with 14 bases between them. The CDR3 DNA is TGCAGCGTCGTACAGGGCGTTGACACTGAAGCTTTCTTT. This encodes CSVVQGVDTEAFF.